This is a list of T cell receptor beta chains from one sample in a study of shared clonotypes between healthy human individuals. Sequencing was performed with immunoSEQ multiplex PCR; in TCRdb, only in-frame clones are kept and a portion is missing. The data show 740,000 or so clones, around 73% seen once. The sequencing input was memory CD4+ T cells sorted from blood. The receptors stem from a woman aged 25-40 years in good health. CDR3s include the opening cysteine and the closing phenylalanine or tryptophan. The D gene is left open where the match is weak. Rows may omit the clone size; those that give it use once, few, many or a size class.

CASSAGGGNQPQHF	TGTGCCAGCAGCGCCGGGGGCGGCAATCAGCCCCAGCATTTT	NA	NA	TRBV5-4	TRBJ1-5
CASSTRGFGNTIYF	TGTGCCAGCAGCACCAGGGGATTTGGAAACACCATATATTTT	NA	NA	TRBV9	TRBJ1-3
CASSSTPSGNTGELFF	TGCGCCAGCAGCTCCACCCCTTCGGGAAACACCGGGGAGCTGTTTTTT	NA	few	TRBV5-1	TRBJ2-2
CASSLLGGNEQFF	TGTGCCAGCAGCCTTTTGGGTGGAAATGAGCAGTTCTTC	NA	few	TRBV14	TRBJ2-1
CASSQTSNEQYF	TGCGCCAGCAGCCAAACTAGTAACGAGCAGTACTTC	NA	NA	TRBV5-1	TRBJ2-7
CAISESGVTEAFF	TGTGCCATCAGTGAGTCGGGGGTAACTGAAGCTTTCTTT	NA	once	TRBV10-3	TRBJ1-1
CASSLTGLNTEAFF	TGCGCCAGCAGTTTGACAGGATTGAACACTGAAGCTTTCTTT	NA	few	TRBV10-1	TRBJ1-1
CASSRKDTEAFF	TGTGCCAGCAGCCGAAAGGACACTGAAGCTTTCTTT	NA	NA	TRBV28	TRBJ1-1
CATSSWKPGSGANVLTF	TGTGCCACCAGCAGCTGGAAGCCTGGGTCTGGGGCCAACGTCCTGACTTTC	NA	NA	TRBV15	TRBJ2-6
CASSVSGITGELFF	TGTGCCAGTAGTGTGAGCGGGATCACCGGGGAGCTGTTTTTT	TRBD2	few	TRBV19	TRBJ2-2
CASRSTNEKLFF	TGTGCCAGTCGGTCAACTAATGAAAAACTGTTTTTT	NA	NA	TRBV6-1	TRBJ1-4
CASSLEAAFNEKLFF	TGCGCCAGCAGCTTGGAGGCAGCCTTTAATGAAAAACTGTTTTTT	NA	NA	TRBV5-1	TRBJ1-4
CASSLYEGIMNTEAFF	TGTGCCAGCAGCTTGTATGAGGGAATCATGAACACTGAAGCTTTCTTT	NA	NA	TRBV5-6	TRBJ1-1
CASSLASGSSETQYF	TGTGCCAGCAGTTTAGCTAGCGGGAGTTCCGAGACCCAGTACTTC	TRBD2	medium-sized	TRBV27	TRBJ2-5
CASSPSGATNEKLFF	TGCGCCAGCAGCCCATCGGGGGCAACTAATGAAAAACTGTTTTTT	NA	once	TRBV5-1	TRBJ1-4
CASSLGEDRANYGYTF	TGTGCCAGCAGCTTGGGTGAAGACAGAGCTAACTATGGCTACACCTTC	NA	NA	TRBV7-9	TRBJ1-2
CASSPGFVGNTIYF	TGTGCCAGCAGCCCAGGGTTTGTTGGAAACACCATATATTTT	NA	NA	TRBV28	TRBJ1-3
CASSEQGQRGYGYTF	TGTGCCAGCAGTGAACAGGGACAGCGCGGCTATGGCTACACCTTC	TRBD1	NA	TRBV6-1	TRBJ1-2
CASSLDWGGGYTF	TGTGCCAGCAGCTTGGATTGGGGAGGTGGCTACACCTTC	NA	NA	TRBV5-6	TRBJ1-2
CAIGQGGNQPQHF	TGTGCCATCGGACAGGGAGGCAATCAGCCCCAGCATTTT	TRBD1	NA	TRBV10-3	TRBJ1-5
CASSRGNTEAFF	TGTGCCAGCAGCCGGGGAAACACTGAAGCTTTCTTT	NA	NA	TRBV5-4	TRBJ1-1
CASRRQGAYSGANVLTF	TGTGCCAGCAGACGCCAGGGGGCATATTCTGGGGCCAACGTCCTGACTTTC	TRBD1	NA	TRBV7-2	TRBJ2-6
CANSLTSGRARNEQFF	TGTGCCAACTCACTAACTAGCGGGAGGGCCCGCAATGAGCAGTTCTTC	TRBD2	NA	TRBV18	TRBJ2-1
CASSEMRASTDTQYF	TGTGCCAGCAGTGAAATGCGGGCTAGCACAGATACGCAGTATTTT	NA	NA	TRBV25-1	TRBJ2-3
CASSTTQGQGLPHGNQPQHF	TGTGCCAGTAGTACAACCCAAGGACAGGGCCTACCTCATGGCAATCAGCCCCAGCATTTT	TRBD1	once	TRBV19	TRBJ1-5
CASSPGQDAPFSGANVLTF	TGCGCCAGCAGTCCGGGACAGGACGCCCCATTCTCTGGGGCCAACGTCCTGACTTTC	TRBD1	NA	TRBV10-2	TRBJ2-6
CASSGRPSTDTQYF	TGCGCCAGCAGCGGCAGGCCCAGCACAGATACGCAGTATTTT	NA	NA	TRBV5-1	TRBJ2-3
CASSLDKVAGELFF	TGTGCCAGCAGCTTGGACAAGGTCGCCGGGGAGCTGTTTTTT	NA	NA	TRBV7-2	TRBJ2-2
CASSENPGRSNQPQHF	TGTGCCAGCAGTGAAAATCCAGGGAGGAGCAATCAGCCCCAGCATTTT	NA	NA	TRBV6-1	TRBJ1-5
CASSLGQGDTEAFF	TGTGCCAGCAGTTTAGGTCAGGGGGACACTGAAGCTTTCTTT	TRBD1	few	TRBV6-6	TRBJ1-1
CATSRDRGVQNIQYF	TGTGCCACCAGCAGAGATCGAGGAGTTCAAAACATTCAGTACTTC	NA	NA	TRBV15	TRBJ2-4
CASSQVGEGNEKLFF	TGTGCCAGCAGCCAAGTGGGGGAAGGTAATGAAAAACTGTTTTTT	NA	NA	TRBV4-2	TRBJ1-4
CASRDMREGLGELFF	TGTGCCAGCAGGGATATGCGGGAGGGCCTTGGGGAGCTGTTTTTT	TRBD2	NA	TRBV27	TRBJ2-2
CASSLYGWRSQETQYF	TGTGCCAGCAGCTTATACGGGTGGAGGTCTCAAGAGACCCAGTACTTC	NA	NA	TRBV7-9	TRBJ2-5
CAIKSRRGGRPQHF	TGTGCCATCAAAAGTCGCAGGGGTGGACGGCCCCAGCATTTT	NA	NA	TRBV28	TRBJ1-5
CASSDFQGRANEQYF	TGTGCCAGCAGTGATTTCCAGGGGAGGGCTAACGAGCAGTACTTC	NA	NA	TRBV2	TRBJ2-7
CAARGARSSGNTIYF	TGTGCCGCCCGGGGGGCGAGGAGCTCTGGAAACACCATATATTTT	NA	few	TRBV6-1	TRBJ1-3
CASSRGDFDTGELFF	TGTGCCAGCAGTAGGGGGGACTTCGACACCGGGGAGCTGTTTTTT	NA	NA	TRBV5-4	TRBJ2-2
CASRLVTSTDTQYF	TGTGCCAGCAGACTAGTCACTAGCACAGATACGCAGTATTTT	NA	NA	TRBV28	TRBJ2-3
CATSRNRDRDTDTQYF	TGTGCCACCAGCAGAAACCGGGACAGGGACACAGATACGCAGTATTTT	TRBD1	NA	TRBV15	TRBJ2-3